This passage covers 28 T cell receptor beta chains from one sample sequenced in a study of T cell repertoires in cytomegalovirus infection. MiXCR was run by TCRdb on the reads, yielding one entry per CDR3 protein. Of about half a million distinct CDR3 sequences in the sample, around 30% were seen once. For these receptors, no antigen is known. The sample here was cultured PBMCs, taken from culture after CMV antigen stimulation. The receptors originated from a human donor in good health (CMV status not recorded). Some clones in this sample may be carry-over from other donors' samples.

This clonotype was detected only a few times. This rearrangement joins TRBV5-4 to TRBJ2-3; 9 nucleotides line up with TRBD2. CDR3 length: 18 amino acids. Germline V lookup: CDR1 SGHNT, CDR2 YYREEE (reference sequence). Trimming at V came to 4 bases and at J to 0 bases, leaving 12 bases not matched to a gene. DNA of the CDR3: TGTGCCAGCAGCCCTACCCCTCGCGGGAGGGCGAGCACAGATACGCAGTATTTT. It encodes CASSPTPRGRASTDTQYF.

This clonotype has a handful of counts. This chain uses TRBV7-4 with TRBJ2-5; 7 nucleotides line up with TRBD2. The CDR3 is made up of 13 amino acids. The junction had 5 bases not matched to a gene; V was cut back by 7 bases and J by 3 bases. Germline V lookup: CDR1 SGHVT, CDR2 SQSDAQ. The CDR3 nucleotides are TGTGCCAGCACCCGAGGGACTAAAGAGACCCAGTACTTC. Translation gives CASTRGTKETQYF.

This clonotype has only a few counts. The chain combines TRBV12-3 or TRBV12-4 with TRBJ2-1, with 8 bases aligning to TRBD2. Germline trimming cut 3 bases from V and 1 base from J; bases unmatched to any gene: 5. The CDR3 extends over 16 amino acids. The CDR3 coding sequence is TGTGCCAGCAGTTTGGGCGGGAGGATTTCCTACAATGAGCAGTTCTTC. This codes for CASSLGGRISYNEQFF.

This clonotype has a count of ten or more. The chain uses TRBV7-2 and TRBJ1-1; the D is unclear. CDR1 SGHTA and CDR2 FQGNSA come from the germline V gene. V dropped 6 bases and J dropped 1 base, with 9 bases sitting between them. The CDR3 has 13 residues. CDR3 in DNA: TGTGCCAGCAGTTACGACCGGAACACTGAAGCTTTCTTT. Translation: CASSYDRNTEAFF.

The rearrangement links TRBV15 to TRBJ2-5; perhaps TRBD1 as D (6 bases). This CDR3 has 13 residues. Per the germline V gene, CDR1 is LNHNV and CDR2 is YYDKDF (reference sequence). V gave up 11 bases and J gave up 2 bases, with 15 bases separating them. CDR3 in amino acids: CASTQGPQETQYF. As DNA, the CDR3 is TGTGCCTCCACTCAGGGGCCTCAAGAGACCCAGTACTTC.

The table lists this clonotype with a few counts. V gene TRBV12-3 or TRBV12-4 combines with J gene TRBJ1-5, with D unresolved. The ends were cut back, 2 bases at V and 7 bases at J, with 9 bases in the middle. The CDR3 extends over 13 amino acids. For the CDR3, the DNA is TGTGCCAGCAGTTTAAAGGAGGGCCAGCCCCAGCATTTT. Translated: CASSLKEGQPQHF.

The chain employs TRBV2 and TRBJ2-2; 8 nucleotides agree with TRBD2. CDR3 length equals 15 residues. Germline V gene data show CDR1 as SNHLY and CDR2 as FYNNEI. Losses at the gene ends were 11 bases for V and 4 bases for J; bases not matched to a gene: 12. The CDR3 is CASTRVAGSTGELFF. DNA for the CDR3: TGTGCCTCCACTCGGGTAGCGGGAAGCACCGGGGAGCTGTTTTTT.

This clonotype has a handful of counts. V usage is TRBV28 and J usage is TRBJ2-5; possibly TRBD1 for D (5 bases). V was trimmed by 7 bases and J by 5 bases, leaving 14 bases between them. CDR3 size: 13 residues. Per the germline V gene, CDR1 is MDHEN and CDR2 is SYDVKM. The DNA for the CDR3 is TGTGCCAGCAACGTGGGCAGGGTGGAGACCCAGTACTTC. Amino acid sequence: CASNVGRVETQYF.

This clonotype showed up just once. The chain's CDR3 is CASSSESGSGNEQFF. The CDR3, as DNA: TGTGCCAGCAGCTCCGAAAGTGGGAGCGGGAATGAGCAGTTCTTC. The rearrangement uses TRBV11-2 and TRBJ2-1, with a weak D call TRBD2 (6 bases). The CDR3 sequence is 15 residues long. Trimming took off 4 bases at V and 7 bases at J, with 17 bases between the two ends. Germline V gene data show CDR1 as SGHAT and CDR2 as FQNNGV.

The CDR3 nucleotides read TGTGCCAGCAGTGGCGTAACGGGAACGGGCAATCAGCCCCAGCATTTT. Translation: CASSGVTGTGNQPQHF. V is TRBV6-1 and J is TRBJ1-5; D not certain. The CDR3 sequence is 16 residues long. The germline V and J ends were trimmed by 4 bases and 2 bases, with 15 bases remaining between them. Germline V gene lookup returns CDR1 MNHNS and CDR2 SASEGT.

The rearrangement joins TRBV10-3 to TRBJ1-1; 8 bases line up with TRBD1. Trimming took 0 bases from V and 2 from J; bases not matched to a gene: 8. The CDR3 spans 17 residues. The germline CDR1 and CDR2 sequences are ENHRY and SYGVKD. DNA for the CDR3: TGTGCCATCAGTGAGTCGTTAGGGACAGGTATAAACACTGAAGCTTTCTTT. Its translation is CAISESLGTGINTEAFF.

There are a few counts of this clonotype. The V and J genes are TRBV7-2 and TRBJ2-7, with 11 bases identical to TRBD1. The CDR3 contains 14 residues. The V segment lost 4 bases and the J segment 4 bases; nucleotides outside the gene matches: 3. Germline V gene lookup returns CDR1 SGHTA and CDR2 FQGNSA. DNA of the CDR3: TGTGCCAGCAGCTGGGGGACAGGGGGATACGAGCAGTACTTC. Translation gives CASSWGTGGYEQYF. Looking up the rest from reference TRBV7-2 and TRBJ2-7 gives the full variable domain: GAGVSQSPSNKVTEKGKDVELRCDPISGHTALYWYRQSLGQGLEFLIYFQGNSAPDKSGLPSDRFSAERTGGSVSTLTIQRTQQEDSAVYLCASSWGTGGYEQYFGPGTRLTVT.

The chain recombines TRBV12-3 or TRBV12-4 with TRBJ2-4; D possibly corresponds to TRBD2 (6 bases). The CDR3 totals 17 residues. V was shortened by 3 bases and J by 0 bases, with 15 bases between the two germline ends. The CDR3 DNA sequence: TGTGCCAGCAGTTTGATATCTAGCGCACTAGCCAAAAACATTCAGTACTTC. Its translation is CASSLISSALAKNIQYF.

This clonotype was seen repeatedly, ten times or more. The chain joins TRBV24-1 to TRBJ2-2, with D possibly TRBD1 on 6 matching bases. The length of the CDR3 is 14 residues. Germline V gene data show CDR1 as KGHDR and CDR2 as SFDVKD. The germline V and J ends were trimmed by 7 bases and 1 base, with 9 bases remaining between them. CDR3 residues: CATRSGQNTGELFF. The CDR3 region has the DNA TGTGCCACCAGATCGGGACAGAACACCGGGGAGCTGTTTTTT.

In this sample, this clonotype turned up many times. The gene calls are TRBV7-2 and TRBJ1-1; D is possibly TRBD1 (5 bases). Germline values: CDR1 SGHTA, CDR2 FQGNSA. The germline V and J ends were trimmed by 3 bases and 0 bases, with 14 bases remaining between them. This CDR3 spans 16 amino acids. The CDR3: CASSFGGTLMNTEAFF. The CDR3, as DNA: TGTGCCAGCAGCTTTGGGGGGACCCTGATGAACACTGAAGCTTTCTTT.

V usage is TRBV20-1 and J usage is TRBJ2-2, with D possibly being TRBD1 or TRBD2 (5 bases each). CDR3 length equals 15 residues. The germline V and J ends were trimmed by 6 bases and 0 bases, with 14 bases remaining between them. CDR1 is DFQATT and CDR2 is SNEGSKA in the germline V gene (reference sequence). CDR3 protein: CSAARDASNTGELFF. DNA for the CDR3: TGCAGTGCCGCCCGGGACGCTTCGAACACCGGGGAGCTGTTTTTT.

The chain uses TRBV20-1 and TRBJ2-7; no clear D gene. Looked up from germline, CDR1 is DFQATT and CDR2 is SNEGSKA (reference sequence). This CDR3 contains 13 residues. Trimming stripped 5 bases from V and 2 bases from J, with 13 bases between. CDR3 residues: CSAVRTFPYEQYF. Here the CDR3 DNA reads TGCAGTGCTGTAAGGACCTTTCCCTACGAGCAGTACTTC.

This clonotype was seen repeatedly, ten times or more. The chain combines TRBV12-3 or TRBV12-4 with TRBJ2-2, with unresolved D. V lost 8 bases and J 3 bases, leaving 25 bases between the germline ends. The CDR3 is 18 amino acids. This chain's CDR3 is CASDDGFSAALDTGELFF. CDR3 sequence (DNA): TGTGCCAGCGATGACGGATTTAGTGCGGCTCTGGACACCGGGGAGCTGTTTTTT.

The chain links TRBV7-3 to TRBJ2-1; 8 bases match TRBD2. The ends lost 11 bases at V and 4 bases at J; junction bases unmatched: 10. The CDR3 has 14 residues. Germline values: CDR1 SGHTA, CDR2 FQGTGA. CDR3 protein: CALLDQREYNEQFF. CDR3 coding DNA: TGTGCCCTTCTCGACCAGCGGGAGTACAATGAGCAGTTCTTC.

V is TRBV19 and J is TRBJ1-1, with 7 bases that match TRBD1. Germline trimming cut 6 bases from V and 4 bases from J; bases unmatched to any gene: 5. CDR3 length: 13 residues. CDR1 LNHDA and CDR2 SQIVND come from the germline V gene (reference sequence). Here the CDR3 reads CASRSGQLTEAFF. The CDR3 DNA reads TGTGCCAGTAGGTCGGGACAGCTCACTGAAGCTTTCTTT.

V and J are TRBV2 and TRBJ1-1; TRBD1 agrees at 7 bases. The V gene's germline CDR1 is SNHLY and CDR2 FYNNEI. This CDR3 region has 14 residues. The V and J ends lost 5 bases and 4 bases, in that order; junction bases with no gene match: 7. DNA of the CDR3: TGTGCCAGCAGTTCTGAAGGACAGGTCACTGAAGCTTTCTTT. Protein product: CASSSEGQVTEAFF.

The table lists this clonotype with a few counts. The chain couples TRBV11-2 to TRBJ2-5; D uncertain. Trimming stripped 2 bases from V and 2 bases from J, with 6 bases between. The germline gives CDR1 SGHAT, CDR2 FQNNGV. CDR3 length equals 13 residues. In nucleotides, the CDR3 is TGTGCCAGCAGCTTAATCGCACAAGAGACCCAGTACTTC. It yields the protein CASSLIAQETQYF.

The V call is TRBV5-1, the J call TRBJ1-2; D unclear. This CDR3 region has 15 residues. The V gene's germline CDR1 is SGHRS and CDR2 YFSETQ. Trimming stripped 0 bases from V and 7 bases from J, with 16 bases between. The chain's CDR3 is CASSLEGGLSSGYTF. In DNA, the CDR3 is TGCGCCAGCAGCTTGGAGGGCGGATTATCCTCTGGCTACACCTTC.

This CDR3 is CSARSDHQPQHF. The CDR3 DNA reads TGCAGTGCTCGGAGTGATCATCAGCCCCAGCATTTT. J is TRBJ1-5 and V is TRBV20-1; D not certain. The CDR3 loop spans 12 amino acids. Germline CDR1 and CDR2: DFQATT and SNEGSKA (reference sequence). V was shortened by 5 bases and J by 5 bases, with 10 bases between the two germline ends.

This clonotype was seen a few times. The chain uses TRBV29-1 and TRBJ2-1; 9 bases fit TRBD1. CDR1 SQVTM and CDR2 ANQGSEA come from the germline V gene. There are 16 residues in the CDR3. Losses at the gene ends were 2 bases for V and 4 bases for J; bases not matched to a gene: 9. This CDR3 is CSVESRDRVRYNEQFF. In DNA form, the CDR3 reads TGCAGCGTTGAATCGAGGGACAGGGTAAGATACAATGAGCAGTTCTTC.

The chain recombines TRBV6-5 with TRBJ2-3, with D tentatively TRBD1 (6 bases). Per the germline V gene, CDR1 is MNHEY and CDR2 is SVGAGI. V lost 2 bases, J lost 8 bases, and 14 bases lay in between. This CDR3 has 14 amino acids. CDR3 DNA: TGTGCCAGCAGTTACGACAGGTTTCCGTCTACGCAGTATTTT. Translating it yields CASSYDRFPSTQYF.

This clonotype appeared a few times. The chain joins TRBV27 to TRBJ2-1; 14 bases are a match to TRBD2. Germline CDR1 MNHEY, CDR2 SMNVEV (reference sequence). CDR3 length: 16 amino acids. J lost 7 bases, V lost 3 bases, and 5 bases had no gene match. DNA for the CDR3: TGTGCCAGCAGTTTGGGACTAGCGGGAGCCGGGAATGAGCAGTTCTTC. It codes for CASSLGLAGAGNEQFF.

CDR3 sequence reads: CASSDDRGPPYEQYF. CDR3 sequence (DNA): TGTGCCAGCAGTGACGACAGGGGCCCTCCCTACGAGCAGTACTTC. V gene TRBV6-1 combines with J gene TRBJ2-7; 8 bases align to TRBD1. The V gene end was trimmed by 3 bases and the J gene end by 2 bases; junction bases not matched to a gene: 6. Per germline, CDR1 MNHNS and CDR2 SASEGT. The CDR3 is 15 residues long.